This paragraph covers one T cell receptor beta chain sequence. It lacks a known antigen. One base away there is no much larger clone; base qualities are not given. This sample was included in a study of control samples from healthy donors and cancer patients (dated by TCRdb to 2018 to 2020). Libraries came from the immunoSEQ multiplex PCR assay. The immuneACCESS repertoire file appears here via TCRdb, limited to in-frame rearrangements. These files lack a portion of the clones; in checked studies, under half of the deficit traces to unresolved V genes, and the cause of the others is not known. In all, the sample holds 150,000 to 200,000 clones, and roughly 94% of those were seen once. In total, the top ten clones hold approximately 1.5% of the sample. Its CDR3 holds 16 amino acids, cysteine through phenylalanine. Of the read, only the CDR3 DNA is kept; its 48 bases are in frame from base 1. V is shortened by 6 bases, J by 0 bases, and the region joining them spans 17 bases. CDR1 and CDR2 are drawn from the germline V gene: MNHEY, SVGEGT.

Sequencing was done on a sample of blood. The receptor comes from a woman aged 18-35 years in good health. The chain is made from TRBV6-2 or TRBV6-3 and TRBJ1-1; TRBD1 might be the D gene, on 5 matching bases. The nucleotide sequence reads TGTGCCAGCAGCCTCGCGATGACAGCCTTGAACACTGAAGCTTTCTTT. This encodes CASSLAMTALNTEAFF.